A selection of T cell receptor beta chains follows, all from one sample in a study of shared clonotypes between healthy human individuals. This table comes from immunoSEQ multiplex PCR, and its TCRdb copy is limited to in-frame clones, with some not included. The sample holds about 2 million clones, over 85% seen once. Sequenced material: naive CD8+ T cells sorted from blood. The receptor set was obtained from a man aged 18 to 35 in good health. CDR3s include the opening cysteine and the closing phenylalanine or tryptophan. Each record gives: J gene, clone size, D gene, V gene, CDR3 DNA, CDR3 protein. The D gene is left open where the match is weak. The size of a clone is reported for some rows only, either as once, few or many, or as a class for expanded clones.

J: TRBJ2-7
size: NA
D: NA
V: TRBV28
DNA: TGTGCCAGCAGTCAGCGTGTCTACTACGAGCAGTACTTC
CDR3: CASSQRVYYEQYF

J: TRBJ2-1
size: NA
D: TRBD2
V: TRBV7-2
DNA: TGTGCCAGCAGCCCATGGACTAGCGGGGGTGGAAATGAGCAGTTCTTC
CDR3: CASSPWTSGGGNEQFF

J: TRBJ1-4
size: NA
D: NA
V: TRBV15
DNA: TGTGCCACCAGCGGACTAAATGAAAAACTGTTTTTT
CDR3: CATSGLNEKLFF

J: TRBJ2-3
size: NA
D: TRBD2
V: TRBV30
DNA: TGTGCCTGGAGCAACGGACTAGCTGCAGATACGCAGTATTTT
CDR3: CAWSNGLAADTQYF

J: TRBJ1-5
size: NA
D: NA
V: TRBV6-1
DNA: TGTGCCAGCAGTCCGACAGCATATAGCAATCAGCCCCAGCATTTT
CDR3: CASSPTAYSNQPQHF

J: TRBJ2-1
size: NA
D: NA
V: TRBV11-2
DNA: TGTGCCAGCAGCTTAGTATGGGCCACAGGTGGTTCCTACAATGAGCAGTTCTTC
CDR3: CASSLVWATGGSYNEQFF

J: TRBJ1-2
size: few
D: NA
V: TRBV6-5
DNA: TGTGCCAGCAGTTACTTTGGAGGCTACACCTTC
CDR3: CASSYFGGYTF

J: TRBJ1-2
size: few
D: NA
V: TRBV5-5
DNA: TGTGCCAGCAGCTTGGAGGGGCAGGGGTTGGGCTATGGCTACACCTTC
CDR3: CASSLEGQGLGYGYTF

J: TRBJ2-3
size: NA
D: TRBD2
V: TRBV7-3
DNA: TGTGCCAGCAGCTTAGTGGCGGGGGGCACAGATACGCAGTATTTT
CDR3: CASSLVAGGTDTQYF

J: TRBJ1-6
size: few
D: NA
V: TRBV27
DNA: TGTGCCAGCAGTTTTGGGTCAAATTCACCCCTCCACTTT
CDR3: CASSFGSNSPLHF

J: TRBJ1-4
size: NA
D: NA
V: TRBV7-9
DNA: TGTGCCAGCAGCTTTGGGCCGATGGAGGAAAAACTGTTTTTT
CDR3: CASSFGPMEEKLFF

J: TRBJ2-7
size: NA
D: NA
V: TRBV7-9
DNA: TGTGCCAGCAGCGCGGGGAGTAACGAGCAGTACTTC
CDR3: CASSAGSNEQYF

J: TRBJ2-1
size: NA
D: NA
V: TRBV11-3
DNA: TGTGCCAGCAGCTTAGTGTCGGGGTCCTACAATGAGCAGTTCTTC
CDR3: CASSLVSGSYNEQFF

J: TRBJ2-2
size: NA
D: NA
V: TRBV7-2
DNA: TGTGCCAGCAGCCCCCGGGGGAACACCGGGGAGCTGTTTTTT
CDR3: CASSPRGNTGELFF

J: TRBJ2-1
size: NA
D: TRBD2
V: TRBV6-5
DNA: TGTGCCAGCAGTCCCCTGGCGGGAGGCTATGATGAGCAGTTCTTC
CDR3: CASSPLAGGYDEQFF

J: TRBJ2-2
size: NA
D: NA
V: TRBV2
DNA: TGTGCCAGCACCCGGTCGTGGGAGGGGGGCACCGGGGAGCTGTTTTTT
CDR3: CASTRSWEGGTGELFF

J: TRBJ2-2
size: NA
D: TRBD2
V: TRBV27
DNA: TGTGCCACGGCGGGGGCGAACACCGGGGAGCTGTTTTTT
CDR3: CATAGANTGELFF

J: TRBJ1-1
size: NA
D: TRBD1
V: TRBV6-5
DNA: TGTGCCAGCAGCCTGGGACAGGAGAACACTGAAGCTTTCTTT
CDR3: CASSLGQENTEAFF

J: TRBJ1-4
size: NA
D: TRBD1
V: TRBV25-1
DNA: TGTGCCAGCAGTGAACAGGGGGTGGGATTTAATGAAAAACTGTTTTTT
CDR3: CASSEQGVGFNEKLFF

J: TRBJ2-5
size: once
D: NA
V: TRBV13
DNA: TGTGCCAGCAGCTCCATGGGGGAGGAAGAGACCCAGTACTTC
CDR3: CASSSMGEEETQYF

J: TRBJ1-1
size: NA
D: NA
V: TRBV5-1
DNA: TGCGCCAGCAGCTTGGAGGGGGGCTCTGAAGCTTTCTTT
CDR3: CASSLEGGSEAFF

J: TRBJ2-7
size: NA
D: NA
V: TRBV5-1
DNA: TGCGCCAGCAGCTTGACCCGACTCGCCTACGAGCAGTACTTC
CDR3: CASSLTRLAYEQYF

J: TRBJ2-7
size: NA
D: NA
V: TRBV5-1
DNA: TGCGCCAGCAGCACCGGGACGGTAAATTCCTACGAGCAGTACTTC
CDR3: CASSTGTVNSYEQYF

J: TRBJ2-6
size: NA
D: NA
V: TRBV5-6
DNA: TGTGCCAGCAGCCACGGGCAGGGTGGGGCCAACGTCCTGACTTTC
CDR3: CASSHGQGGANVLTF

J: TRBJ2-3
size: NA
D: TRBD2
V: TRBV11-3
DNA: TGTGCCAGCAGCTCGGGTGGGCTAGCGGCTAGCACAGATACGCAGTATTTT
CDR3: CASSSGGLAASTDTQYF

J: TRBJ2-2
size: NA
D: TRBD2
V: TRBV7-3
DNA: TGTGCCAGCAGCCCAGGGACTAGCGGACTCACCGGGGAGCTGTTTTTT
CDR3: CASSPGTSGLTGELFF

J: TRBJ2-2
size: NA
D: TRBD2
V: TRBV7-9
DNA: TGTGCCAGCAGCCCGGGACTAGCGGGAATCGGGGAGCTGTTTTTT
CDR3: CASSPGLAGIGELFF

J: TRBJ2-2
size: NA
D: NA
V: TRBV10-1
DNA: TGCGCCAGCAGTGAGTCATCCGGGGAGCTGTTTTTT
CDR3: CASSESSGELFF

J: TRBJ2-3
size: NA
D: NA
V: TRBV27
DNA: TGTGCCAGCAGTTTCGGGGTGAGGATTGCTACAGATACGCAGTATTTT
CDR3: CASSFGVRIATDTQYF

J: TRBJ2-7
size: NA
D: TRBD1
V: TRBV10-3
DNA: TGTGCCATCAGTGACGGGGCCGCGGGACAGGGAGCCTACGAGCAGTACTTC
CDR3: CAISDGAAGQGAYEQYF

J: TRBJ1-5
size: NA
D: TRBD1
V: TRBV13
DNA: TGTGCCAGCAGCCCGGGACAGAGCAATCAGCCCCAGCATTTT
CDR3: CASSPGQSNQPQHF

J: TRBJ1-1
size: NA
D: TRBD1
V: TRBV2
DNA: TGTGCCAGCAGTGTAGGACAGGGGGCTGGAAGTGGGACTGAAGCTTTCTTT
CDR3: CASSVGQGAGSGTEAFF

J: TRBJ1-5
size: NA
D: TRBD1
V: TRBV5-5
DNA: TGTGCCAGCAGCTTGGCCGGGACAGGGGGTTACAGCAATCAGCCCCAGCATTTT
CDR3: CASSLAGTGGYSNQPQHF

J: TRBJ1-5
size: once
D: NA
V: TRBV28
DNA: TGTGCCAGCAAGGTGGGACGGGGCCTGAATCAGCCCCAGCATTTT
CDR3: CASKVGRGLNQPQHF

J: TRBJ2-7
size: NA
D: NA
V: TRBV10-1
DNA: TGCGCCAGCAGTGCCGGGGCCGTTGGGTACGAGCAGTACTTC
CDR3: CASSAGAVGYEQYF

J: TRBJ1-3
size: NA
D: NA
V: TRBV4-3
DNA: TGCGCCAGCAGCCAAGATTTATTAGAGTCGTCCACCATATATTTT
CDR3: CASSQDLLESSTIYF

J: TRBJ2-7
size: NA
D: NA
V: TRBV28
DNA: TGTGCCAGCAGCGAGCGCGGATTCGAGCAGTACTTC
CDR3: CASSERGFEQYF

J: TRBJ2-1
size: once
D: NA
V: TRBV20-1
DNA: TGCAGTGCGAGACTAGTCAGTGAGCAGTTCTTC
CDR3: CSARLVSEQFF

J: TRBJ2-1
size: NA
D: NA
V: TRBV20-1
DNA: TGCAGTGCTAGACTGGTCACAGAGCAGTTCTTC
CDR3: CSARLVTEQFF

J: TRBJ2-7
size: NA
D: TRBD2
V: TRBV13
DNA: TGTGCCAGCAGCTCAAGGACTCTAGCGGGAGTTTACGAGCAGTACTTC
CDR3: CASSSRTLAGVYEQYF